The subject of this entry is one T cell receptor (beta chain). Its antigen remains unidentified. The ends lost 4 bases at V and 3 bases at J; junction bases unmatched: 4. This CDR3 comprises 13 residues. CDR1 is SGHRS, CDR2 YFSETQ, per germline. The data derive from a study of T cells after posttransplantation cyclophosphamide. Findings of the study overall: Donor CD8+ memory clones often dominated recipient blood repertoires at later times. After PTCy, TRB diversity resembled that of CNI/methotrexate controls. Skin or GI-infiltrating T cells shared few TRB sequences with blood.

Only in-frame clones appear in the TCRdb table, and some are missing; sequencing was by immunoSEQ multiplex PCR. Here the sample spans roughly 7,000 clones, around 78% being singletons. Material: memory CD4+ T cells sorted from blood. This rearrangement joins TRBV5-1 to TRBJ2-7; 7 bases agree with TRBD1. This receptor was identified in a woman aged 50 to 65 in good health and a related stem cell transplant donor. CDR3 sequence reads: CASSRGQSYEQYF. The CDR3 DNA reads TGCGCCAGCAGCCGGGGACAGAGCTACGAGCAGTACTTC.